This TCR beta chain emerged from a study of cytomegalovirus exposure and HLA in healthy donors. PCR used 60 Vbeta primers and 13 Jbeta primers. Profiled with immunoSEQ multiplex PCR; TCRdb holds only in-frame clones, not every one. The table has roughly 200,000 clones, less than 85% seen once. The V end lost 5 bases, the J end lost 0 bases, and 11 bases lay between the germline ends. The CDR3 runs to 15 residues. Germline values: CDR1 MNHNS, CDR2 SASEGT. The receptor comes from a girl between 10 and 17 years old in good health and CMV-seropositive. The genes are TRBV6-1 and TRBJ2-4; D call uncertain. The sample comprised PBMCs. CDR3 coding DNA: TGTGCCAGCAGTCTCCAATACTCAGCCAAAAACATTCAGTACTTC. This translates into CASSLQYSAKNIQYF.